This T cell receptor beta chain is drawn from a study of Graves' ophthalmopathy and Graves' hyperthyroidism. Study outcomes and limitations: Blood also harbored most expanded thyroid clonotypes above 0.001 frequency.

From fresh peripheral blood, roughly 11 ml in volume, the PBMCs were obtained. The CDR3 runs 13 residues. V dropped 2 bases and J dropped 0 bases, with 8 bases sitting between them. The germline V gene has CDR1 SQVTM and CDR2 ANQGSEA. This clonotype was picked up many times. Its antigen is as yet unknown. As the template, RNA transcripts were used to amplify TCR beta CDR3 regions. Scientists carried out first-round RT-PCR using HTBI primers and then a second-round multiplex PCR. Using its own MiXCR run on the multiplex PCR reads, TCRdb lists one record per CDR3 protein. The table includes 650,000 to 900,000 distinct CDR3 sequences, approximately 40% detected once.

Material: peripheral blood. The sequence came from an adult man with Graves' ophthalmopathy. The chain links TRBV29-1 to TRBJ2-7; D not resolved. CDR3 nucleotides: TGCAGCGTTGAAACTGTAACCTCCTACGAGCAGTACTTC. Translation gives CSVETVTSYEQYF.